The source of this T cell receptor beta chain is a study of post-analysis software for immune sequencing data. Notes on the study in general: In multiple sclerosis, normalized Chao1 diversity was significantly below that of controls. Among roughly five TRBV segments more frequent in patients than controls were TRBV5-6, TRBV5-1 and TRBV20-1.

The table lists this clonotype with a few counts. The antigen remains undetermined. The CDR3 loop spans 15 amino acids. The germline V gene has CDR1 LGHDT and CDR2 YNNKEL (reference sequence). Researchers reported that TCR beta cDNA libraries carried unique molecular identifiers. MiXCR, applied by TCRdb to the PCR reads, yields one record per CDR3 protein. The sample contains about 570,000 distinct CDR3 sequences, about a third of which appear only once. Sequenced sample: blood. The source of this sequence is a girl aged 2-17 years with multiple sclerosis. The rearrangement links TRBV3-1 to TRBJ2-5, with D possibly TRBD2 on 6 matching bases. The DNA matches TRBJ2-7 better at its end, which makes the J call doubtful. CDR3 nucleotide sequence: TGTGCCAGCAGCCATCCCGGGGCGGGGACCTACGAGCAGTACTTC. This codes for CASSHPGAGTYEQYF.